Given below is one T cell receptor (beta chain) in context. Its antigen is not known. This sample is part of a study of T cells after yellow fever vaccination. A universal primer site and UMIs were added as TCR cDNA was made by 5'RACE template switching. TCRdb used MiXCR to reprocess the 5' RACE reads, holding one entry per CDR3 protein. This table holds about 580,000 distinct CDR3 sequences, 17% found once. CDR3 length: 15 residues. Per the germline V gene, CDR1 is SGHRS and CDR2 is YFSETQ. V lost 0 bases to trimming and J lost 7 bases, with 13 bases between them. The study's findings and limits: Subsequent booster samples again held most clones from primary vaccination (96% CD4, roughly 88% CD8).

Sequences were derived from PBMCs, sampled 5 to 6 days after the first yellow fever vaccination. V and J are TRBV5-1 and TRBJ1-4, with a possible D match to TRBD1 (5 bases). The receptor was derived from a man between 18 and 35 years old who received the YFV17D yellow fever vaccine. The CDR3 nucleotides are TGCGCCAGCAGCTTGGACGGGGGGTCGAGTGAAAAACTGTTTTTT. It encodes CASSLDGGSSEKLFF.